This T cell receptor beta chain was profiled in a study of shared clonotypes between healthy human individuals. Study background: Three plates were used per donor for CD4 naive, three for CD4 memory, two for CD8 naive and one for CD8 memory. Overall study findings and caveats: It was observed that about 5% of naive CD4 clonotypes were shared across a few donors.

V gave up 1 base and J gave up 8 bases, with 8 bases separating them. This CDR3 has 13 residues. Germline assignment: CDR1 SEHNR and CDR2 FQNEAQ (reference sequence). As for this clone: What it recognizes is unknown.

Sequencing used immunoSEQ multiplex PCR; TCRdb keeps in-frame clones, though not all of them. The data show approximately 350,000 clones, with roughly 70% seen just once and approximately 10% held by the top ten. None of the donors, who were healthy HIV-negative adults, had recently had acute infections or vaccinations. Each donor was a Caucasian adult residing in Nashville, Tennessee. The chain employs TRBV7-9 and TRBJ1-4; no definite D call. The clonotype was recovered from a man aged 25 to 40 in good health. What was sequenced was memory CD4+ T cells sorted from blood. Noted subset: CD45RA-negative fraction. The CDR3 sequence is CASSLDGSEKLFF. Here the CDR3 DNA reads TGTGCCAGCAGCTTAGACGGCAGCGAAAAACTGTTTTTT.